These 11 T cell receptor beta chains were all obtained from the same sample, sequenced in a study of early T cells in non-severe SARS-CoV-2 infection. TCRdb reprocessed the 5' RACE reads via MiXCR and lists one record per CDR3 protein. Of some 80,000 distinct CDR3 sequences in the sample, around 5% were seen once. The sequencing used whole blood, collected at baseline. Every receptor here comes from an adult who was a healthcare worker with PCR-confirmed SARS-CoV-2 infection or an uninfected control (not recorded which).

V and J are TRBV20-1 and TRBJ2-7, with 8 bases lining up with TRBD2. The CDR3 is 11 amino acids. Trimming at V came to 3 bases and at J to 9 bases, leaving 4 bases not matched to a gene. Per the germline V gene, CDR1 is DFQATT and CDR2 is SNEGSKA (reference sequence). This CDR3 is CSASGRAGQYF. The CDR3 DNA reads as TGCAGTGCTAGCGGGAGGGCCGGGCAGTACTTC.

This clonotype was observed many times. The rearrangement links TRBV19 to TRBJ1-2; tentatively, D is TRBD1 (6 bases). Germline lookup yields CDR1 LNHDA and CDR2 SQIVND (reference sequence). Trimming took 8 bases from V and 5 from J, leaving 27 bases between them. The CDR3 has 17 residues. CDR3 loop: CASRLPRTASGAYGYTF. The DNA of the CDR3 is TGTGCCAGTCGATTACCGCGGACAGCCTCAGGGGCATATGGCTACACCTTC.

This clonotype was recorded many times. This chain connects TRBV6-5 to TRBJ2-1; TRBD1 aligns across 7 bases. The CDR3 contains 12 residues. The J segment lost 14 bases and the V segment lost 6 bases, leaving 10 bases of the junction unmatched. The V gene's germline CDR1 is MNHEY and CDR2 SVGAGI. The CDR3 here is CASRSGQSWEFF. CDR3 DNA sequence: TGTGCCAGCAGATCGGGACAGTCGTGGGAGTTCTTC.

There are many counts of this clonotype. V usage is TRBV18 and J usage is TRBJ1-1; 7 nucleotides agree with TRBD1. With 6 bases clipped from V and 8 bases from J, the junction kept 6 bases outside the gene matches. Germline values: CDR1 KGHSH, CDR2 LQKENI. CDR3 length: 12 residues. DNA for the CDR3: TGTGCCAGCTCGCAGACAGGGATCGAAGCTTTCTTT. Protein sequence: CASSQTGIEAFF.

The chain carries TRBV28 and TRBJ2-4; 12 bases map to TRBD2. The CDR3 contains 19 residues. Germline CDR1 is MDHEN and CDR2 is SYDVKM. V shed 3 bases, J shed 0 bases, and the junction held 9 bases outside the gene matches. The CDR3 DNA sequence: TGTGCCAGCAGTTTGTACGGGACTAGCGGGCAACTAGCCAAAAACATTCAGTACTTC. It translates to CASSLYGTSGQLAKNIQYF.

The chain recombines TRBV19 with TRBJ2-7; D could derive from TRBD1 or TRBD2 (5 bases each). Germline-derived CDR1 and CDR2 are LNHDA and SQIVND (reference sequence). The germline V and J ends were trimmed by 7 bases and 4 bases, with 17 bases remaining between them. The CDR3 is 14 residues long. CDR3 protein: CASTPGTAPYEQYF. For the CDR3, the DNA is TGTGCCAGTACCCCCGGGACCGCCCCTTACGAGCAGTACTTC.

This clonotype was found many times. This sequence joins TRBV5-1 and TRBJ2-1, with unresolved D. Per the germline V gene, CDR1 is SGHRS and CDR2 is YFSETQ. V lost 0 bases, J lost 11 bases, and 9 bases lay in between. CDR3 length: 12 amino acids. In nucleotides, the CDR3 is TGCGCCAGCAGCTTGGCCGCGGATAAGCAGTTCTTC. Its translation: CASSLAADKQFF.

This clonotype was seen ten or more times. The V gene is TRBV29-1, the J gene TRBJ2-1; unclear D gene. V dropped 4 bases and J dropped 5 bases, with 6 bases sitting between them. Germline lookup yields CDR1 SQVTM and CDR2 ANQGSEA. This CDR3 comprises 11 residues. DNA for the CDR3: TGCAGCGTTGTGACGGACAATGAGCAGTTCTTC. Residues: CSVVTDNEQFF.

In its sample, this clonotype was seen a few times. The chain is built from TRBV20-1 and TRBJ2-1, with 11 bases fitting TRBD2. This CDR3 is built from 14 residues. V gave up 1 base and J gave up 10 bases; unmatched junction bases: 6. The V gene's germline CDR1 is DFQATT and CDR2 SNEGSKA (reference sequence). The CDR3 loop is CSARAGLAGREQFF. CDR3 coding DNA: TGCAGTGCTAGAGCCGGACTAGCGGGTAGGGAGCAGTTCTTC.

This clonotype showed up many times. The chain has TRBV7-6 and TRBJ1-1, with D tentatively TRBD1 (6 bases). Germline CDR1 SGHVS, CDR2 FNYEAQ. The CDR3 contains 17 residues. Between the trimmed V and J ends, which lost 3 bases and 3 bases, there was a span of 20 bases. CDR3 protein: CASSFTRRGTLHTEAFF. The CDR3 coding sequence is TGTGCCAGCAGCTTCACCAGACGAGGGACACTACACACTGAAGCTTTCTTT.

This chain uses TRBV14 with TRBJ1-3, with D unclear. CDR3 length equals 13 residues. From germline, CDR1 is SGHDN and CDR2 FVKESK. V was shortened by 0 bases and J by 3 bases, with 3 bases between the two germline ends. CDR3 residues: CASSQEVGNTIYF. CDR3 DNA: TGTGCCAGCAGCCAAGAGGTTGGAAACACCATATATTTT.